Listed below are T cell receptor beta chains from one sample, sequenced in a study of regulatory T cells in long-lasting Graves disease. A single record per CDR3 protein comes from TCRdb applying MiXCR to the multiplex PCR reads. The table lists about 460,000 distinct CDR3 sequences, about 15% of them singletons, with approximately 15% in the top ten. The sample was also reused in another study, on T cells in Graves' hyperthyroidism and ophthalmopathy.

This sample comprised peripheral blood mononuclear cells (PBMCs), obtained at new diagnosis, from a patient treated with antithyroid drugs. These receptors were collected from a woman between 50 and 59 years old with Graves disease. Each CDR3 is given with its conserved first and last residue. A D gene is named only where the DNA matches it firmly. Size values are once, few and many counts, or a class for expanded clones, and some rows have none.

TRBD1 | few | TRBJ1-3 | TRBV5-1 | TGCGCCAGCAGCTTGCAGCAGGGGGAAGGAAACACCATATATTTT | CASSLQQGEGNTIYF
TRBD2 | many | TRBJ2-1 | TRBV28 | TGTGCCAGCAGTTTATATAGGGCGGGAGCAAACTCCTACAATGAGCAGTTCTTC | CASSLYRAGANSYNEQFF
NA | NA | TRBJ2-1 | TRBV29-1 | TGCAGCGGTCGCCGGGGGACCTACAATGAGCAGTTCTTC | CSGRRGTYNEQFF
NA | NA | TRBJ2-1 | TRBV24-1 | TGTGCCACCAGTACGGAACTAGGGTGGGAGCAGTTCTTC | CATSTELGWEQFF
TRBD2 | NA | TRBJ2-3 | TRBV5-1 | TGCGCCAGCAGTCCCGGGACTAGCGGGAGGGACACAGATACGCAGTATTTT | CASSPGTSGRDTDTQYF
NA | many | TRBJ2-7 | TRBV2 | TGTGCCAGCAGTGAAAGCGGTTACTCCTACGAGCAGTACTTC | CASSESGYSYEQYF
NA | NA | TRBJ2-1 | TRBV5-4 | TGTGCCAGCAGCCCCCAAGGGACCCACAATGAGCAGTTCTTC | CASSPQGTHNEQFF
NA | many | TRBJ2-5 | TRBV3-1 | TGTGCCAGCAGCGGTACGGATAGGGAGACCCAGTACTTC | CASSGTDRETQYF
NA | few | TRBJ2-6 | TRBV7-2 | TGTGCCAGCAGCTTTCGATGGGGAGCCCACCCGGACTCTGGGGCCAACGTCCTGACTTTC | CASSFRWGAHPDSGANVLTF
TRBD1 | many | TRBJ1-2 | TRBV30 | TGTGCCTGGAACGACCCAGGGGGCATTAACTATGGCTACACCTTC | CAWNDPGGINYGYTF
NA | few | TRBJ1-4 | TRBV30 | TGTGCCTGGAGTGTACAAGGATTAGGGGCAATGAAGAGAAAACTGTTTTTT | CAWSVQGLGAMKRKLFF
NA | NA | TRBJ1-1 | TRBV11-2 | TGTGCCAGCAGCCCCCAGCCCGACACTGAAGCTTTCTTT | CASSPQPDTEAFF
TRBD1 | many | TRBJ2-3 | TRBV20-1 | TGCAGTGCTAGAGGGGACAGGGATCTCACAGATACGCAGTATTTT | CSARGDRDLTDTQYF
TRBD2 | few | TRBJ2-1 | TRBV5-1 | TGCGCCAGCAGCTTGTCGGGCGGGAGAACCTACAATGAGCAGTTCTTC | CASSLSGGRTYNEQFF
TRBD2 | many | TRBJ2-3 | TRBV27 | TGTGCCAGCAGATTAGCGGGAGTGGATACGCAGTATTTT | CASRLAGVDTQYF